Detailed here is one T cell receptor (beta chain). Its antigen remains unidentified. This entry is derived from a study of cytomegalovirus exposure and HLA in healthy donors. The CDR3 loop spans 18 amino acids. The V and J ends lost 3 bases and 0 bases, in that order; junction bases with no gene match: 8. The germline CDR1 and CDR2 sequences are MGHDK and SYGVNS. A multiplex PCR was run with 60 Vbeta primers and 13 Jbeta primers. Profiling relied on immunoSEQ multiplex PCR, and the TCRdb table lists in-frame clones only, not all of them. This sample has over 150,000 clones; around 80% occur once, and the top ten carry approximately 1.2%. Overall study findings and caveats: The authors listed 180 or so TCR beta chains as cytomegalovirus-associated.

Donors sampled were nominally healthy, though unrecorded immune exposures were likely. Source material: PBMCs. This receptor was obtained from a girl aged 2 to 9 in good health and CMV-seropositive. The V call is TRBV25-1, the J call TRBJ2-6; TRBD1 aligns across 7 bases. The CDR3 is CASSDTTGRGSGANVLTF. DNA for the CDR3: TGTGCCAGCAGTGACACGACAGGGCGAGGCTCTGGGGCCAACGTCCTGACTTTC.